This TCR beta chain was sequenced during a study of blood T cell repertoires in COVID-19. Whole-study context: The origin of the acute and convalescent COVID-19 samples was the United States, Italy and Spain. The analysed material was cDNA or gDNA that came from T cells, B-cell-depleted T cells, or PBMCs.

Original data processing: Counts of nucleated cells, estimated from reference gene primer amplification, were obtained. Generated by immunoSEQ multiplex PCR, the TCRdb table keeps only in-frame clones and is missing some. Clonal size and the V and J genes are those of that table, whereas D and trimming came from the DNA. The top ten clones hold about 6.4% of a sample with fewer than 150,000 clones, about 80% of them seen once. The CDR3 runs to 14 residues. Sequenced input: peripheral blood. This receptor was taken from a human donor in a cohort sampled during active COVID-19. V usage is TRBV21-1 and J usage is TRBJ2-7; no DNA check was done on the table's D call, TRBD1. TRBV21-1 is termed a pseudogene. The CDR3 DNA reads as TGTGCCAGCAGCACCCGGACAGGGGCAGGCGAGCAGTACTTC. Protein product: CASSTRTGAGEQYF.